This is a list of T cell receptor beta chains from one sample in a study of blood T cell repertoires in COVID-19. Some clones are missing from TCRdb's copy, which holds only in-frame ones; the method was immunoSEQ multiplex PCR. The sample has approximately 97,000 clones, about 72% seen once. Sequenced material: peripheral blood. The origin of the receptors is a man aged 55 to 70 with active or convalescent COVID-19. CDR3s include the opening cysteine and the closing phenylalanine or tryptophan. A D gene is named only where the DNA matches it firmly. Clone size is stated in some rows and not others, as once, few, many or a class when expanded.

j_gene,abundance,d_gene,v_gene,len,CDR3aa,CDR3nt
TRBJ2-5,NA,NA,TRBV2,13,CASSGSTQETQYF,TGTGCCAGCAGCGGGAGCACCCAAGAGACCCAGTACTTC
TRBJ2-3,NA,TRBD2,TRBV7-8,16,CASSLEGTGGLDTQYF,TGTGCCAGCAGCTTAGAAGGAACGGGAGGACTGGATACGCAGTATTTT
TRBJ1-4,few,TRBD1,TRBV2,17,CASGGTGGVRTNEKLFF,TGTGCCAGCGGCGGGACAGGGGGCGTTCGGACTAATGAAAAACTGTTTTTT
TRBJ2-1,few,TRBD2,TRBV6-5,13,CASSLAGGGEQFF,TGTGCCAGCAGCCTTGCGGGAGGCGGTGAGCAGTTCTTC
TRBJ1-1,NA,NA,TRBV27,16,CASSLGQPPSNTEAFF,TGTGCCAGCAGTTTAGGGCAGCCACCCTCGAACACTGAAGCTTTCTTT
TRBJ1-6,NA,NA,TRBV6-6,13,CASTYAGNSPLHF,TGTGCCAGCACCTACGCGGGTAATTCACCCCTCCACTTT
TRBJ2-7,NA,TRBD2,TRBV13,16,CASSSRGGRNPYEQYF,TGTGCCAGCAGCTCGAGGGGCGGGAGAAACCCCTACGAGCAGTACTTC
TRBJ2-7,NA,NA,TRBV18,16,CASSPLFPSPSYEQYF,TGTGCCAGCTCACCGTTATTCCCTAGCCCGTCCTACGAGCAGTACTTC
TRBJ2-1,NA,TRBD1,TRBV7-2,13,CASSLRQGAGQFF,TGTGCCAGCAGCTTAAGACAGGGGGCAGGGCAGTTCTTC
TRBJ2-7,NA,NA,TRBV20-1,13,CSASLTRQYEQYF,TGCAGTGCTAGTCTCACCAGACAATACGAGCAGTACTTC
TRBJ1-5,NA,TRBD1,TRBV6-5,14,CASSWRQGGGPQHF,TGTGCCAGCAGTTGGAGACAGGGGGGTGGGCCCCAGCATTTT
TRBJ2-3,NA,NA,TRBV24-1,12,CATSSQADTQYF,TGTGCCACCAGTTCCCAGGCAGATACGCAGTATTTT
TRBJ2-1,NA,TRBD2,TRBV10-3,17,CAISESLAGGGYNEQFF,TGTGCCATCAGTGAGTCCCTAGCGGGAGGGGGATACAATGAGCAGTTCTTC
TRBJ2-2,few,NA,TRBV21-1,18,CASSILPGGAGRPGELFF,TGTGCCAGCAGCATCCTGCCAGGGGGCGCCGGAAGACCCGGGGAGCTGTTTTTT
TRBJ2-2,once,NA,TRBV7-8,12,CASSPYAGELFF,TGTGCCAGCAGCCCATATGCGGGGGAGCTGTTTTTT
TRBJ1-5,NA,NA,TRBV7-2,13,CASSRDSNQPQHF,TGTGCCAGCAGCCGAGATAGCAATCAGCCCCAGCATTTT
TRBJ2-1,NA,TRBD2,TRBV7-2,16,CASSLVAGGPQNEQFF,TGTGCCAGCAGCTTAGTGGCGGGAGGGCCGCAGAATGAGCAGTTCTTC
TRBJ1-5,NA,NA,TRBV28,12,CASSLSLRTQHF,TGTGCCAGCAGTTTATCCCTACGTACCCAGCATTTT
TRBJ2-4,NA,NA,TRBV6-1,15,CASSEPGDAKNIQYF,TGTGCCAGCAGTGAGCCAGGGGATGCCAAAAACATTCAGTACTTC
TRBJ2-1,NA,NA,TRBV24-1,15,CATSDILGHHNEQFF,TGTGCCACCAGTGACATATTGGGACACCACAATGAGCAGTTCTTC
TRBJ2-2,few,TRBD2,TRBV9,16,CASSVELAENTGELFF,TGTGCCAGCAGCGTAGAACTAGCGGAGAACACCGGGGAGCTGTTTTTT
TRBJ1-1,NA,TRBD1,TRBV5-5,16,CASSPGQGERDTEAFF,TGTGCCAGCAGCCCGGGACAGGGTGAAAGGGACACTGAAGCTTTCTTT
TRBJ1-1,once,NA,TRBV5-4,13,CASSLGGATEAFF,TGTGCCAGCAGCTTGGGGGGCGCAACTGAAGCTTTCTTT
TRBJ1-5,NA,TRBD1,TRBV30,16,CAWSRDRGTRNQPQHF,TGTGCCTGGAGCCGGGACAGGGGAACGCGCAATCAGCCCCAGCATTTT
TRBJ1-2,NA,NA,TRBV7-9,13,CASSLGQGGGYTF,TGTGCCAGCAGCTTAGGTCAGGGTGGTGGCTACACCTTC
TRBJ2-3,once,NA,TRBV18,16,CASSPNPASGTDTQYF,TGTGCCAGCTCACCAAATCCGGCTAGCGGCACAGATACGCAGTATTTT
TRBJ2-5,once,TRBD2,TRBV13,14,CASSLGGGWETQYF,TGTGCCAGCAGCCTTGGCGGGGGATGGGAGACCCAGTACTTC
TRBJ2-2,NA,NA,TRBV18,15,CASSPGVLNTGELFF,TGTGCCAGCTCACCAGGAGTCCTGAACACCGGGGAGCTGTTTTTT
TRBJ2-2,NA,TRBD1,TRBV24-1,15,CATSESGTGIGELFF,TGTGCCACCAGTGAGTCCGGGACAGGGATCGGGGAGCTGTTTTTT
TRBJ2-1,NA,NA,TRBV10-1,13,CASSPTGEYEQFF,TGCGCCAGCAGCCCTACGGGGGAGTATGAGCAGTTCTTC
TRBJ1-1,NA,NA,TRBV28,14,CASSLGGLNTEAFF,TGTGCCAGCAGTTTGGGAGGACTGAACACTGAAGCTTTCTTT
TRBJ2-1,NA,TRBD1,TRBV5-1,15,CASSDGTGRLGEQFF,TGCGCCAGCAGCGACGGGACAGGGAGGTTAGGTGAGCAGTTCTTC
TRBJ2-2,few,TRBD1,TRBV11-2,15,CASSPPGTGTGELFF,TGTGCCAGCAGCCCACCTGGGACAGGGACCGGGGAGCTGTTTTTT
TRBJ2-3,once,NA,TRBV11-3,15,CASSLGELGTDTQYF,TGTGCCAGCAGCTTAGGGGAGTTGGGGACAGATACGCAGTATTTT
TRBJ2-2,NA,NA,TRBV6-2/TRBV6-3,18,CASSGGPLVRMNTGELFF,TGTGCCAGCAGTGGCGGGCCCCTCGTGAGAATGAACACCGGGGAGCTGTTTTTT
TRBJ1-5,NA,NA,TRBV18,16,CASSPPAPRGNQPQHF,TGTGCCAGCTCACCACCGGCTCCCCGGGGAAATCAGCCCCAGCATTTT
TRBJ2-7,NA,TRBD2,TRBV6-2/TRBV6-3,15,CASSYSTSGSNEQYF,TGTGCCAGCAGTTACTCGACTAGCGGGAGCAACGAGCAGTACTTC
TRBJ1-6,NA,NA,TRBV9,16,CASSPAGDNQGSPLHF,TGTGCCAGCAGCCCGGCTGGGGACAATCAGGGTTCACCCCTCCACTTT
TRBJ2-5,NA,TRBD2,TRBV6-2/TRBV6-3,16,CASSYWSSGRTETQYF,TGTGCCAGCAGTTACTGGTCTAGCGGGAGGACAGAGACCCAGTACTTC
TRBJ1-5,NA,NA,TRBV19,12,CASGNRVRPQHF,TGTGCCAGTGGTAATCGGGTCCGGCCCCAGCATTTT
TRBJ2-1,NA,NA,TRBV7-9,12,CASSLSGGEQFF,TGTGCCAGCAGCCTTAGCGGTGGAGAGCAGTTCTTC
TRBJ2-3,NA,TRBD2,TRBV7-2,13,CASSGGETDTQYF,TGTGCCAGCAGCGGGGGGGAGACAGATACGCAGTATTTT
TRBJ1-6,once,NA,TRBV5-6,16,CASSLTGNYHNSPLHF,TGTGCCAGCAGCTTGACAGGGAATTATCATAATTCACCCCTCCACTTT
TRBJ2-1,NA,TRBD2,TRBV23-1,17,CAILGRLAGGIVDEQFF,TGCGCCATCCTAGGGAGACTAGCGGGAGGCATAGTGGATGAGCAGTTCTTC
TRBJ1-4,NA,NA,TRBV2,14,CASTKDRDSEKLFF,TGTGCCAGCACCAAGGATAGAGACTCAGAAAAACTGTTTTTT
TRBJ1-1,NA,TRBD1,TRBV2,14,CASRGTVMNTEAFF,TGTGCCAGCAGGGGGACAGTCATGAACACTGAAGCTTTCTTT